One and the same sample provided the 29 T cell receptor beta chains below, sequenced in a study of cytotoxic CD8 clonotypes in ibrutinib-treated CLL. Only in-frame clones appear in the TCRdb table, and some are missing; sequencing was by immunoSEQ multiplex PCR. Seen here are 150,000 or so clones, 79% observed once, and the top ten hold 9.5% to 15%. Source: PBMCs, taken after 12 months of ibrutinib treatment. These receptors were taken from a human donor with chronic lymphocytic leukemia.

This rearrangement joins TRBV9 to TRBJ1-3, with 8 bases lining up with TRBD1. The J segment lost 2 bases and the V segment lost 3 bases, leaving 7 bases of the junction unmatched. Germline assignment: CDR1 SGDLS and CDR2 YYNGEE. The CDR3 runs 16 residues. CDR3 DNA: TGTGCCAGCAGCGCGGCAGGGGGCGTCGCTGGAAACACCATATATTTT. Protein sequence: CASSAAGGVAGNTIYF.

This chain's CDR3 is CASTPGSRDTQYF. The CDR3 nucleotides are TGTGCCAGCACCCCGGGGTCTAGGGATACGCAGTATTTT. The V call is TRBV11-1, the J call TRBJ2-3, with D maybe TRBD2 (5 bases). CDR3 size: 13 residues. Looked up from germline, CDR1 is SGHAT and CDR2 is FQDESV (reference sequence). V lost 7 bases to trimming and J lost 6 bases, with 14 bases between them.

Concerning this clone itself: In the same sample, other DNA sequences code for this CDR3. J is TRBJ1-1 and V is TRBV9; 9 positions agree with TRBD1. Unmatched junction bases numbered 3, after V lost 4 bases and J lost 2 bases. Germline assignment: CDR1 SGDLS and CDR2 YYNGEE. This CDR3 spans 14 amino acids. DNA of the CDR3: TGTGCCAGCAGCCCGGGACAGGGAAACACTGAAGCTTTCTTT. Encoded protein: CASSPGQGNTEAFF. Based on the CDR3 plus reference TRBV9 and TRBJ1-1, the full variable domain is DSGVTQTPKHLITATGQRVTLRCSPRSGDLSVYWYQQSLDQGLQFLIQYYNGEERAKGNILERFSAQQFPDLHSELNLSSLELGDSALYFCASSPGQGNTEAFFGQGTRLTVV.

This chain connects TRBV4-1 to TRBJ2-2; D unresolved. This CDR3 has 13 amino acids. Trimming took off 4 bases at V and 4 bases at J, with 7 bases between the two ends. In germline, CDR1 is MGHRA, CDR2 YSYEKL. DNA for the CDR3: TGCGCCAGCAGCCCATTTATCACCGGGGAGCTGTTTTTT. This translates into CASSPFITGELFF.

In its sample, this clone was seen once. CDR3 amino acids: CASSLLGGSTDTQYF. Written as DNA, the CDR3 is TGTGCCAGCAGCTTACTCGGCGGGAGCACAGATACGCAGTATTTT. The rearrangement links TRBV7-9 to TRBJ2-3; maybe TRBD2 (5 bases). Germline V gene lookup returns CDR1 SEHNR and CDR2 FQNEAQ (reference sequence). This CDR3 has 15 amino acids. Trimming pared 2 bases from V and 0 bases from J, leaving 9 bases between.

The chain is built from TRBV12-5 and TRBJ2-7; 9 bases align to TRBD2. CDR1 is LGHNT and CDR2 is FRNRAP in the germline V gene. The CDR3 has 16 residues. J gave up 6 bases and V 0 bases, and 9 bases lay outside the gene matches. The CDR3, as DNA: TGTGCTAGTGGTTTGGTAACGGCGGGAGGGCCTCTCGAGCAGTACTTC. Translating it yields CASGLVTAGGPLEQYF.

This chain links TRBV6-5 with TRBJ1-5, with 8 bases identical to TRBD1. V was pared by 10 bases and J by 7 bases, with 12 bases of the junction left unmatched. The CDR3 is made up of 14 amino acids. Germline values: CDR1 MNHEY, CDR2 SVGAGI. In DNA form, the CDR3 reads TGTGCCACCTCAGGACAGGGTATGGGGCAGCCCCAGCATTTT. Amino acid sequence: CATSGQGMGQPQHF.

The CDR3 nucleotides read TGTGCCCGGACAGTATGGGGCTCGGAGACCCAGTACTTC. Its protein product is CARTVWGSETQYF. The V and J genes are TRBV21-1 and TRBJ2-5; the D call of TRBD1 is as the table states it, not checked on the DNA. TRBV21-1 is a listed pseudogene. There are 13 residues in the CDR3.

This chain uses TRBV27 with TRBJ2-2, with 7 bases identical to TRBD1. Germline-derived CDR1 and CDR2 are MNHEY and SMNVEV (reference sequence). There are 17 residues in the CDR3. The trim removed 9 bases at V and 0 bases at J, leaving 13 bases unmatched. The CDR3 sequence is CASTRQGWAANTGELFF. CDR3 nucleotides: TGTGCCAGTACTAGACAGGGATGGGCCGCGAACACCGGGGAGCTGTTTTTT.

The chain recombines TRBV5-1 with TRBJ2-2; D is perhaps TRBD2 (5 bases). Trimming removed 0 bases from V and 5 bases from J, with 14 bases in between. The CDR3 sequence is 16 residues long. The germline V gene has CDR1 SGHRS and CDR2 YFSETQ. CDR3 bases: TGCGCCAGCAGCTTGGCGTGGGAAGGACTTACCGGGGAGCTGTTTTTT. Protein product: CASSLAWEGLTGELFF. Looking up the rest from reference TRBV5-1 and TRBJ2-2 gives the full variable domain: KAGVTQTPRYLIKTRGQQVTLSCSPISGHRSVSWYQQTPGQGLQFLFEYFSETQRNKGNFPGRFSGRQFSNSRSEMNVSTLELGDSALYLCASSLAWEGLTGELFFGEGSRLTVL.

The chain uses TRBV10-3 and TRBJ2-2; D perhaps matches TRBD1 (6 bases). V was shortened by 10 bases and J by 4 bases, with 19 bases between the two germline ends. This CDR3 spans 15 amino acids. Germline V CDR1 and CDR2: ENHRY, SYGVKD. CDR3 DNA sequence: TGTGCCACCAGCCCAAGGGGACAAACCACCGGGGAGCTGTTTTTT. This gives the protein CATSPRGQTTGELFF.

Worth noting for this clone: One end of the junction varies from germline; a read error may be responsible. This chain uses TRBV13 with TRBJ2-7; 11 nucleotides line up with TRBD2. The CDR3 extends over 14 amino acids. From germline, CDR1 is PRHDT and CDR2 FYEKMQ (reference sequence). CDR3 in amino acids: CASRLAGGPREQYF. In nucleotides, the CDR3 is TGTGCCAGCAGGTTAGCGGGAGGGCCTCGAGAGCAGTACTTC.

As for this clone: Additional DNA sequences in this sample encode the identical CDR3. The chain employs TRBV28 and TRBJ2-5, with a weak D call TRBD1 (6 bases). Trimming stripped 7 bases from V and 1 base from J, with 13 bases between. This CDR3 is 14 amino acids long. CDR1 is MDHEN and CDR2 is SYDVKM in the germline V gene. CDR3 bases: TGTGCCAGCATTAGCTCGACAGGCCAAGAGACCCAGTACTTC. Its protein product is CASISSTGQETQYF.

Only a few counts were recorded for this clone. The chain couples TRBV6-6 to TRBJ1-1, with 10 bases lining up with TRBD1. Per germline, CDR1 MNHNY and CDR2 SVGAGI (reference sequence). This CDR3 is 16 amino acids long. V gave up 2 bases and J gave up 2 bases; unmatched junction bases: 5. The CDR3 spells CASSYPRQGANTEAFF. CDR3 DNA sequence: TGTGCCAGCAGTTACCCCCGACAGGGGGCAAACACTGAAGCTTTCTTT.

This chain joins TRBV9 and TRBJ2-5; D gene uncertain. Germline CDR1 is SGDLS and CDR2 is YYNGEE. Deletions cut 0 bases from V and 5 bases from J, with 11 bases between. CDR3 size: 14 residues. The CDR3 here is CASSVVGIEETQYF. In DNA, the CDR3 is TGTGCCAGCAGCGTAGTGGGTATCGAGGAGACCCAGTACTTC.

This clone was detected once. This chain links TRBV18 with TRBJ2-7; D might be TRBD1 (6 bases). Per the germline V gene, CDR1 is KGHSH and CDR2 is LQKENI. Trimming took 0 bases from V and 2 from J, leaving 14 bases between them. The CDR3 is 16 amino acids. CDR3 DNA sequence: TGTGCCAGCTCACCACCGTCTGCAGGGGTTACCTACGAGCAGTACTTC. This gives the protein CASSPPSAGVTYEQYF.

This chain links TRBV6-5 with TRBJ2-4, with no clear D. CDR3 length: 14 residues. V lost 4 bases and J lost 0, with 7 bases in between. CDR1 and CDR2 (germline): MNHEY, SVGAGI. The CDR3 loop is CASSWSPAKNIQYF. Here the CDR3 DNA reads TGTGCCAGCAGTTGGTCGCCAGCCAAAAACATTCAGTACTTC.

This chain uses TRBV5-1 with TRBJ2-7; 12 positions match TRBD2. The CDR3 loop spans 15 amino acids. Germline V CDR1 and CDR2: SGHRS, YFSETQ. J lost 1 base, V lost 4 bases, and 3 bases had no gene match. CDR3 in DNA: TGCGCCAGCAGCGCGGGACTAGCGGGTTCCTACGAGCAGTACTTC. Residues: CASSAGLAGSYEQYF.

The genes are TRBV4-1 and TRBJ2-2, with D possibly TRBD1 on 5 matching bases. The ends were cut back, 4 bases at V and 0 bases at J, with 15 bases in the middle. Per germline, CDR1 MGHRA and CDR2 YSYEKL. This CDR3 is 17 amino acids long. DNA of the CDR3: TGCGCCAGCAGCCCCCAAGGGGATACCGCGAACACCGGGGAGCTGTTTTTT. This sequence encodes CASSPQGDTANTGELFF.

The V gene is TRBV29-1, the J gene TRBJ2-1; no definite D call. The CDR3 sequence is 11 residues long. Germline V lookup: CDR1 SQVTM, CDR2 ANQGSEA. The V and J ends lost 5 bases and 15 bases respectively, with 17 bases between them. Here the CDR3 reads CSVLFHGKPFF. For the CDR3, the DNA is TGCAGCGTTCTCTTTCATGGAAAGCCGTTCTTC.

This clone appeared once. The genes are TRBV5-4 and TRBJ2-7, with D possibly being TRBD1 or TRBD2 (5 bases each). The germline gives CDR1 SGHNT, CDR2 YYREEE (reference sequence). V was pared by 1 base and J by 5 bases, with 13 bases between. The CDR3 is 14 residues long. CDR3 sequence reads: CASSLWDPRHEQYF. In DNA form, the CDR3 reads TGTGCCAGCAGCTTGTGGGACCCACGGCACGAGCAGTACTTC.

J is TRBJ1-5 and V is TRBV30, with D unresolved. From germline, CDR1 is GTSNPN and CDR2 SVGIG (reference sequence). V gave up 0 bases and J gave up 3 bases, with 9 bases separating them. The CDR3 sequence is 14 residues long. The CDR3: CAWSVSQNNQPQHF. CDR3 DNA sequence: TGTGCCTGGAGTGTAAGTCAGAACAATCAGCCCCAGCATTTT.

The V call is TRBV5-4, the J call TRBJ2-3; the D is unclear. In germline, CDR1 is SGHNT, CDR2 YYREEE (reference sequence). V gave up 2 bases and J gave up 5 bases, with 3 bases separating them. The CDR3 loop spans 11 amino acids. The CDR3 sequence is CASSLGDTQYF. CDR3 bases: TGTGCCAGCAGCTTAGGAGATACGCAGTATTTT.

V is TRBV28 and J is TRBJ2-6; unclear D gene. The CDR3 covers 16 residues. CDR1 and CDR2 from the germline V gene are MDHEN and SYDVKM. V shed 5 bases and J shed 0 bases, with 11 bases lying between them. As DNA, the CDR3 is TGTGCCAGCAGTCAAGGACGCAGCTCTGGGGCCAACGTCCTGACTTTC. Translation: CASSQGRSSGANVLTF. Full variable domain (outside the CDR3, taken from reference TRBV28 and TRBJ2-6): DVKVTQSSRYLVKRTGEKVFLECVQDMDHENMFWYRQDPGLGLRLIYFSYDVKMKEKGDIPEGYSVSREKKERFSLILESASTNQTSMYLCASSQGRSSGANVLTFGAGSRLTVL.

The chain employs TRBV7-6 and TRBJ2-5; D remains ambiguous. With 3 bases removed from V and 2 bases from J, the gap between germline ends came to 4 bases. The germline V gene has CDR1 SGHVS and CDR2 FNYEAQ. This CDR3 contains 12 residues. CDR3 sequence reads: CASSFPQETQYF. In DNA, the CDR3 is TGTGCCAGCAGCTTTCCTCAAGAGACCCAGTACTTC. Filled out from reference TRBV7-6 and TRBJ2-5, the complete variable domain reads GAGVSQSPRYKVTKRGQDVALRCDPISGHVSLYWYRQALGQGPEFLTYFNYEAQQDKSGLPNDRFSAERPEGSISTLTIQRTEQRDSAMYRCASSFPQETQYFGPGTRLLVL.

The chain recombines TRBV4-1 with TRBJ2-5; 8 nucleotides align to TRBD2. This CDR3 is 15 amino acids long. With V trimmed by 4 bases and J by 5 bases, 9 bases remained unmatched. The germline V gene encodes CDR1 MGHRA and CDR2 YSYEKL. The CDR3 here is CASSLIGTSLETQYF. CDR3 sequence (DNA): TGCGCCAGCAGCCTGATCGGGACTAGTCTCGAGACCCAGTACTTC.

This chain uses TRBV2 with TRBJ2-1, with D perhaps matching TRBD1 or TRBD2 (5 bases each). There are 16 residues in the CDR3. The V and J ends lost 7 bases and 4 bases respectively, with 20 bases between them. Germline assignment: CDR1 SNHLY and CDR2 FYNNEI. The CDR3 loop reads CASIYGTPLEYNEQFF. The CDR3 nucleotides are TGTGCCAGCATATACGGGACCCCCCTGGAATACAATGAGCAGTTCTTC.

V gene TRBV6-1 combines with J gene TRBJ2-7, with D perhaps TRBD2 (5 bases). Germline V gives CDR1 MNHNS, CDR2 SASEGT. Deletions cut 1 base from V and 9 bases from J, with 16 bases between. The CDR3 has 14 amino acids. CDR3 DNA sequence: TGTGCCAGCAGTGAAGGGACTCAGCTAACGGGGCAGTACTTC. Protein product: CASSEGTQLTGQYF.

This clone was found a few times. The CDR3, as DNA: TGCGCCAGCAGCCCCGCAGTGAACACTGAAGCTTTCTTT. Its protein is CASSPAVNTEAFF. The V gene is TRBV5-1, the J gene TRBJ1-1; no clear D. V was trimmed by 4 bases and J by 0 bases, leaving 7 bases between them. Germline CDR1 is SGHRS and CDR2 is YFSETQ. The CDR3 extends over 13 amino acids.